The clone carrying this T cell receptor beta chain was observed a few times. The sample originates from a study of CD8 T cells in ankylosing spondylitis. The ends lost 4 bases at V and 6 bases at J; junction bases unmatched: 3. The CDR3 runs to 13 residues. CDR1 and CDR2 from the germline V gene are KGHDR and SFDVKD. Using quantitative 5'-RACE with molecular barcodes, the authors made TCR beta libraries. A single record per CDR3 protein comes from TCRdb applying MiXCR to the 5' RACE reads. The sample has about 400,000 distinct CDR3 sequences, 20% seen once. This TCR derives from a male donor with ankylosing spondylitis or in good health (not recorded which). Sequenced input: blood, either unsorted or a sorted T cell fraction (not recorded which). The chain uses TRBV24-1 and TRBJ2-3, with 7 bases aligning to TRBD2. The CDR3 sequence: CATSDGLGDTQYF. In nucleotides, the CDR3 is TGTGCCACCAGTGACGGACTAGGGGATACGCAGTATTTT.